The 3 T cell receptor beta chains below come from one sample, sequenced in a study of cytomegalovirus exposure and HLA in healthy donors. PCR used 60 Vbeta primers and 13 Jbeta primers. Measured with immunoSEQ multiplex PCR; TCRdb has only the in-frame clones, and not every one. The table shows roughly 190,000 clones, with approximately 82% occurring only once. The material sequenced was PBMCs. Source of these receptors: a man in his forties in good health and CMV-seropositive.

Of note for this clone: A read error may account for a junction end that differs from germline. Other nucleotide sequences in the sample specify the same CDR3. The chain employs TRBV7-2 and TRBJ2-7, with 10 nucleotides matching TRBD2. Germline lookup yields CDR1 SGHTA and CDR2 FQGNSA. The CDR3 runs 14 residues. DNA for the CDR3: TGTGCCAGCAGCTCTAGCGGGAGTTGGCACGAGCAGTACTTT. Protein product: CASSSSGSWHEQYF.

J is TRBJ1-3 and V is TRBV7-9, with 8 bases matching TRBD1. Germline V CDR1 and CDR2: SEHNR, FQNEAQ (reference sequence). Unmatched junction bases numbered 11, after V lost 5 bases and J lost 2 bases. The CDR3 loop spans 17 amino acids. CDR3 DNA: TGTGCCAGCAGCGTAACCGGGACAGGCGGTCCTGGAAACACCATATATTTT. Its protein is CASSVTGTGGPGNTIYF.

This clone came up a few times. This rearrangement joins TRBV5-4 to TRBJ2-1; 13 nucleotides align to TRBD2. The CDR3 runs 14 residues. From germline, CDR1 is SGHNT and CDR2 YYREEE (reference sequence). Germline trimming cut 10 bases from V and 7 bases from J; bases unmatched to any gene: 8. The CDR3 sequence: CAWGLAGKINEQFF. CDR3 DNA sequence: TGTGCCTGGGGACTAGCGGGAAAAATAAATGAGCAGTTCTTC. The variable domain in full, with the rest retrieved from reference TRBV5-4 and TRBJ2-1, is ETGVTQSPTHLIKTRGQQVTLRCSSQSGHNTVSWYQQALGQGPQFIFQYYREEENGRGNFPPRFSGLQFPNYSSELNVNALELDDSALYLCAWGLAGKINEQFFGPGTRLTVL.